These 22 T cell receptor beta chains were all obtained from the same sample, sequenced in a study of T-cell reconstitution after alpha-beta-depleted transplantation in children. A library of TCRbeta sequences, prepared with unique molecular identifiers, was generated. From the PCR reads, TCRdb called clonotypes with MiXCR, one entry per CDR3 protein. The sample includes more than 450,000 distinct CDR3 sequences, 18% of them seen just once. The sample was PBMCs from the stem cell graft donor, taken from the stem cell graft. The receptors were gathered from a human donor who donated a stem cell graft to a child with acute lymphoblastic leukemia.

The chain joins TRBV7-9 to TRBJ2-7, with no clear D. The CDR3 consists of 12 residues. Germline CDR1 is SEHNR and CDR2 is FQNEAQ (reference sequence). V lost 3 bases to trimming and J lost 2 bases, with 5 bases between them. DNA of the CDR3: TGTGCCAGCAGCTTTAAAGCCTACGAGCAGTACTTC. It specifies CASSFKAYEQYF.

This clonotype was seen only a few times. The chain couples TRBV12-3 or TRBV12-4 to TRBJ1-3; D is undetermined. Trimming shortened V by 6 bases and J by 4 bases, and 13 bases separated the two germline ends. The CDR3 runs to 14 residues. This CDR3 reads CASSLDVPGNTIYF. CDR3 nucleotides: TGTGCCAGCAGCCTGGACGTACCAGGAAACACCATATATTTT.

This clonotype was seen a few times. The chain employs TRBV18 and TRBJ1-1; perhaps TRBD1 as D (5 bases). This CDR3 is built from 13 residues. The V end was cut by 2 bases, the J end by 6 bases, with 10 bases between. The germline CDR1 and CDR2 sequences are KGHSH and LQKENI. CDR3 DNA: TGTGCCAGCTCACCAACCGAACAGGCTGAAGCTTTCTTT. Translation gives CASSPTEQAEAFF. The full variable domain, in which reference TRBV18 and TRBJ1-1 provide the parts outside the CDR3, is NAGVMQNPRHLVRRRGQEARLRCSPMKGHSHVYWYRQLPEEGLKFMVYLQKENIIDESGMPKERFSAEFPKEGPSILRIQQVVRGDSAAYFCASSPTEQAEAFFGQGTRLTVV.

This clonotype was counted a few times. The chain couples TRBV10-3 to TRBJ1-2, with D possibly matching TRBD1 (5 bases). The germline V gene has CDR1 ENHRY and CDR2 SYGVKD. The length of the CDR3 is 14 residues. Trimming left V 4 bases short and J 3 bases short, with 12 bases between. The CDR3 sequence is CAISGDRGYYGYTF. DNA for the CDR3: TGTGCCATCAGTGGTGACAGAGGCTACTATGGCTACACCTTC.

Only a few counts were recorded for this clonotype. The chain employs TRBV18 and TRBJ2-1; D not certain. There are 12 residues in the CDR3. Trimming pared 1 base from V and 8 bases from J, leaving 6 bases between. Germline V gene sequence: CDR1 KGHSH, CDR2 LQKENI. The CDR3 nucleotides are TGTGCCAGCTCACCACTTTTCGATGAGCAGTTCTTC. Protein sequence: CASSPLFDEQFF. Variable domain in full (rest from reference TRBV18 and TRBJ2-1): NAGVMQNPRHLVRRRGQEARLRCSPMKGHSHVYWYRQLPEEGLKFMVYLQKENIIDESGMPKERFSAEFPKEGPSILRIQQVVRGDSAAYFCASSPLFDEQFFGPGTRLTVL.

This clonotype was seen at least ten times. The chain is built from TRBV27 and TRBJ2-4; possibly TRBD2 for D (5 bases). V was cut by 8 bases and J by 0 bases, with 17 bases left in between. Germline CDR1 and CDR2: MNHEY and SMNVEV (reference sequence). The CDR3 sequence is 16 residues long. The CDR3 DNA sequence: TGTGCCAGCCGGGGATTGAAAGATTTAGCCAAAAACATTCAGTACTTC. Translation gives CASRGLKDLAKNIQYF.

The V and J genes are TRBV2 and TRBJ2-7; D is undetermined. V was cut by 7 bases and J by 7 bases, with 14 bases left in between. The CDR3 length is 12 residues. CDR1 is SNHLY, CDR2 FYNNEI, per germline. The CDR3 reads CASTNLPREQYF. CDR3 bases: TGTGCCAGCACGAACCTCCCACGGGAGCAGTACTTC.

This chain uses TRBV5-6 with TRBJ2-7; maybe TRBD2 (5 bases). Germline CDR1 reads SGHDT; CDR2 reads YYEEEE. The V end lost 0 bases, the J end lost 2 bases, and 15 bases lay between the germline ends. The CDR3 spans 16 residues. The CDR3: CASSLDEGSLAYEQYF. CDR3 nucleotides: TGTGCCAGCAGCTTGGACGAGGGTTCTTTAGCCTACGAGCAGTACTTC.

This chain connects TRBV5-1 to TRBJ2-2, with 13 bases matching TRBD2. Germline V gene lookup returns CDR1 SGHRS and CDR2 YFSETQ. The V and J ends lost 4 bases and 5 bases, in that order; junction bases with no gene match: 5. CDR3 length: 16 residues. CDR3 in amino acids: CASSQGLAGRTGELFF. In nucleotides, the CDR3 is TGCGCCAGCAGCCAGGGACTAGCGGGACGGACCGGGGAGCTGTTTTTT.

The CDR3 region is CASSPRGFGELFF. CDR3 coding DNA: TGTGCCAGCAGCCCCAGGGGTTTCGGGGAGCTGTTTTTT. The chain recombines TRBV7-9 with TRBJ2-2; weak D call: TRBD1 (6 bases). Trimming took off 5 bases at V and 7 bases at J, with 11 bases between the two ends. Germline lookup yields CDR1 SEHNR and CDR2 FQNEAQ (reference sequence). This CDR3 comprises 13 residues.

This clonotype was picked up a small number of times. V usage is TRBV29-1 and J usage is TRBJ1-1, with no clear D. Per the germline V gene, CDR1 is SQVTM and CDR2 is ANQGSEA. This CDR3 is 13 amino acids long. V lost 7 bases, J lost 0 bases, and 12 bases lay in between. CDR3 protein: CSAKGRLNTEAFF. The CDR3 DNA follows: TGCAGCGCAAAAGGGCGGTTGAACACTGAAGCTTTCTTT.

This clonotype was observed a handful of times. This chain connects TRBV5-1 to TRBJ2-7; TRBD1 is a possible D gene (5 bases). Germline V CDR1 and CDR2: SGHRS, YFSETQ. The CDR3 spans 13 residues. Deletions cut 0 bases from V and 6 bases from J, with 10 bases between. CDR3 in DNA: TGCGCCAGCAGCTTGGAAGGGGTCTTCGAGCAGTACTTC. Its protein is CASSLEGVFEQYF.

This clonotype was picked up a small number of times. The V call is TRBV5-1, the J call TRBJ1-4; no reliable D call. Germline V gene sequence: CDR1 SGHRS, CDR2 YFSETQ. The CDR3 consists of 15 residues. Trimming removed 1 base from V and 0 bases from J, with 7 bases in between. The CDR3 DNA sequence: TGCGCCAGCAGCTTGTATGACGCAACTAATGAAAAACTGTTTTTT. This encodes CASSLYDATNEKLFF.

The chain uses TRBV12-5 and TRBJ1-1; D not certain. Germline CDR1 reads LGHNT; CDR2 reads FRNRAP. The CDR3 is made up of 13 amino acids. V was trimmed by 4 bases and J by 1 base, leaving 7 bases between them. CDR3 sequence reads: CASGSFSNTEAFF. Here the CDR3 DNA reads TGTGCTAGTGGTTCTTTTTCGAACACTGAAGCTTTCTTT.

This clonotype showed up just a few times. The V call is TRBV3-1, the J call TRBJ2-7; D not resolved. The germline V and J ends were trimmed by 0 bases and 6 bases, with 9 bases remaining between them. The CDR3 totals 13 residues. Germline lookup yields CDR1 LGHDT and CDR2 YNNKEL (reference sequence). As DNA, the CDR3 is TGTGCCAGCAGCCAAGAAAACCCCCTCGAGCAGTACTTC. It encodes CASSQENPLEQYF.

The CDR3 region has the DNA TGTGCCAGCAGCTTACAACCCCTACCCTTTCGGGGGAGAGAGGATAATTCACCCCTCCACTTT. It yields the protein CASSLQPLPFRGREDNSPLHF. The chain is built from TRBV11-2 and TRBJ1-6; possible D gene TRBD1, 5 bases. V lost 2 bases and J lost 5, with 28 bases in between. The CDR3 sequence is 21 residues long. Germline CDR1 and CDR2: SGHAT and FQNNGV.

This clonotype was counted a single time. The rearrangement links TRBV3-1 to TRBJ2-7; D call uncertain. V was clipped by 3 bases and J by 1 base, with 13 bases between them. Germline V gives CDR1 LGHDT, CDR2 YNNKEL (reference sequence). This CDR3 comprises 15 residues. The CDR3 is CASSQQDGWSYEQYF. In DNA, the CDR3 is TGTGCCAGCAGCCAGCAGGACGGATGGTCCTACGAGCAGTACTTC.

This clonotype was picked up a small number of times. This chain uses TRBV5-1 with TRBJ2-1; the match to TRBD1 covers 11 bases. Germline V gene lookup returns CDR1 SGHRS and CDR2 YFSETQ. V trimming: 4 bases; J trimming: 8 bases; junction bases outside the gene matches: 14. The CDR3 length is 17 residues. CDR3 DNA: TGCGCCAGCAGCGAGGGGACAGGGGGGTTTAGGGGGCATGAGCAGTTCTTC. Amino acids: CASSEGTGGFRGHEQFF. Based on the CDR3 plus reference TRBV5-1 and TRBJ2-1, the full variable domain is KAGVTQTPRYLIKTRGQQVTLSCSPISGHRSVSWYQQTPGQGLQFLFEYFSETQRNKGNFPGRFSGRQFSNSRSEMNVSTLELGDSALYLCASSEGTGGFRGHEQFFGPGTRLTVL.

The CDR3: CASLPLSRSGRRDEQFF. The CDR3 DNA is TGCGCCAGCTTACCCCTCTCTAGGAGCGGGAGAAGAGATGAGCAGTTCTTC. This chain uses TRBV4-1 with TRBJ2-1; 8 positions agree with TRBD2. The length of the CDR3 is 17 residues. Germline V CDR1 and CDR2: MGHRA, YSYEKL. V trimming: 8 bases; J trimming: 8 bases; junction bases outside the gene matches: 20.

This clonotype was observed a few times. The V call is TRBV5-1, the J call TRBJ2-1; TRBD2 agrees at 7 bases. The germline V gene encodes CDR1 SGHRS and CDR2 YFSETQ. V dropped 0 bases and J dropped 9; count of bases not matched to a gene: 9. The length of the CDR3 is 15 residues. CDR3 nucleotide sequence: TGCGCCAGCAGCTTGGGTCCGGGAGGTAGGGGTGAGCAGTTCTTC. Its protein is CASSLGPGGRGEQFF. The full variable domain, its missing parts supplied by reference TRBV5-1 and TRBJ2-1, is KAGVTQTPRYLIKTRGQQVTLSCSPISGHRSVSWYQQTPGQGLQFLFEYFSETQRNKGNFPGRFSGRQFSNSRSEMNVSTLELGDSALYLCASSLGPGGRGEQFFGPGTRLTVL.

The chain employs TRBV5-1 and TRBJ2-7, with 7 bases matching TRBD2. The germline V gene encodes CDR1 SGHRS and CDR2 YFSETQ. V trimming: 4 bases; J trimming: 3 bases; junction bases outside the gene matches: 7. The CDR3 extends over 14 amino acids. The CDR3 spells CASSPRTRFYEQYF. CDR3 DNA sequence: TGCGCCAGCAGCCCTCGGACTAGATTCTACGAGCAGTACTTC.

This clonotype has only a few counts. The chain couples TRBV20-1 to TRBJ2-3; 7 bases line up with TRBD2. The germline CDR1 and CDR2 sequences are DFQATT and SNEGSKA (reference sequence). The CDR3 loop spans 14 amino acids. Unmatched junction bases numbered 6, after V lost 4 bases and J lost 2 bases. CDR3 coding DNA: TGCAGTGCTAACGGGCGGGGGAACACAGATACGCAGTATTTT. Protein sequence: CSANGRGNTDTQYF.